Listed below are T cell receptor beta chains from one sample, sequenced in a study of PD-1 blockade in classical Hodgkin lymphoma. Here immunoSEQ multiplex PCR was the method, and the copy in TCRdb shows in-frame clones only, minus some. The table records roughly 4,200 clones, about 70% of them present only once. This sample comprised peripheral blood mononuclear cells (PBMCs), obtained before the second cycle of nivolumab. These receptors were taken from a human donor with classical Hodgkin lymphoma. CDR3s include the opening cysteine and the closing phenylalanine or tryptophan. The D gene is left open where the match is weak. Clone size is given for some rows only: seen once, a few or many times, or a class if the clone is expanded.

DNA	CDR3	size	D	V	length	J
TGTGCCTCGGTACCAGGGCCCCTCTCCTACGAGCAGTACTTC	CASVPGPLSYEQYF	-	-	TRBV27	14	TRBJ2-7
TGTGCCAGCAGCCAGGGCGATACAAGCAATCAGCCCCAGCATTTT	CASSQGDTSNQPQHF	-	-	TRBV4-2	15	TRBJ1-5
TGCAGCGTTGTGGGGGCTTACAATGAGCAGTTCTTC	CSVVGAYNEQFF	-	-	TRBV29-1	12	TRBJ2-1
TGTGCCTGCCGGGACTTTTGGCCACAAGAGACCCAGTACTTC	CACRDFWPQETQYF	-	-	TRBV6-1	14	TRBJ2-5
TGTGCCAGCAGCTTTCGAGGAGCTTATGAAAAACTGTTTTTT	CASSFRGAYEKLFF	-	-	TRBV7-9	14	TRBJ1-4
TGTGCCAGCAGCGTGACTGAGTACGAGCAGTACTTC	CASSVTEYEQYF	-	-	TRBV5-5	12	TRBJ2-7
TGTGCCAGCAGTTTCCGACAGGCCGATCACTATGGCTACACCTTC	CASSFRQADHYGYTF	-	-	TRBV6-9	15	TRBJ1-2
TGCAGCGTTGAAGCAGGGGCTGGGGCCAACGTCCTGACTTTC	CSVEAGAGANVLTF	large	-	TRBV29-1	14	TRBJ2-6
TGTGCCAGCAGTGACAGGGGGCTCTCCGAGCAGTACTTC	CASSDRGLSEQYF	-	TRBD1	TRBV6-1	13	TRBJ2-7
TGCGCCAGCAGCCAAGAGTACCCTCATCGAAACACCATATATTTT	CASSQEYPHRNTIYF	-	-	TRBV4-1	15	TRBJ1-3
TGTGCCAGCAGCCAAGAGGGGCGCACCTACGAGCAGTACTTC	CASSQEGRTYEQYF	few	-	TRBV4-2	14	TRBJ2-7
TGTGCCAGCAGACGGGGGCTGGGTGAAAAACTGTTTTTT	CASRRGLGEKLFF	few	-	TRBV7-9	13	TRBJ1-4
TGCGCCAGCAGCTCACCTAAGGATGGCTACACCTTC	CASSSPKDGYTF	-	-	TRBV5-1	12	TRBJ1-2
TGTGCCAGCAGTTACGGAGGGGACGCCTATGGCTACACCTTC	CASSYGGDAYGYTF	-	-	TRBV6-5	14	TRBJ1-2
TGTGCCAGCAGCTTAGGTCGGACTAGCGGGCCACAAGAGACCCAGTACTTC	CASSLGRTSGPQETQYF	-	TRBD2	TRBV7-9	17	TRBJ2-5
TGTGCCAGCAGCGAGAGTTCTAACTATGGCTACACCTTC	CASSESSNYGYTF	medium-sized	-	TRBV9	13	TRBJ1-2
TGTGCCAGCAGCTTACGGGGACAGGGGGCGGAAGAGCAGTACTTC	CASSLRGQGAEEQYF	once	TRBD1	TRBV7-2	15	TRBJ2-7
TGTGCCAGCAGCGAGGTCTCCATGGTTCTCCCAAACAGACGTCGCTCGGGACTCACGCAGTATTTT	CASSEVSMVLPNRRRSGLTQYF	-	-	TRBV21-1	22	TRBJ2-3
TGTGCCATCAGTGAGGTTAGCAATCAGCCCCAGCATTTT	CAISEVSNQPQHF	few	-	TRBV10-3	13	TRBJ1-5
TGTGCCAGCAGTTCACTCCTCCCGTCCTACGAGCAGTACTTC	CASSSLLPSYEQYF	-	-	TRBV28	14	TRBJ2-7
TGTGCCAGCAGCCCCCACCTAGCGGCCACCTACGAGCAGTACTTC	CASSPHLAATYEQYF	-	TRBD2	TRBV7-6	15	TRBJ2-7
TGTGCCTGGAGTGGGACAGGGACCCGGGATACGCAGTATTTT	CAWSGTGTRDTQYF	few	TRBD1	TRBV30	14	TRBJ2-3
TGTGCCACCCGCGGGCTCGAGCAGTACTTC	CATRGLEQYF	-	-	TRBV28	10	TRBJ2-7
TGTGCCAGCAGCCAAGAGGGGACAGTCGAAAAACTGTTTTTT	CASSQEGTVEKLFF	-	TRBD1	TRBV4-2	14	TRBJ1-4
TGTGCCTGGTCCGGGGGGGAGCTGTTTTTT	CAWSGGELFF	-	-	TRBV30	10	TRBJ2-2
TGCGCCAGCAGCTTGGAAGGGGGAACCGGGGAGCTGTTTTTT	CASSLEGGTGELFF	-	-	TRBV5-1	14	TRBJ2-2
TGTGCCAGCAGTTACGGACTAGCGGGAGGGAGCGAGCAGTACTTC	CASSYGLAGGSEQYF	-	TRBD2	TRBV6-5	15	TRBJ2-7
TGTGCCATCCGGGGGCCTACCTACGAGCAGTACTTC	CAIRGPTYEQYF	large	-	TRBV10-3	12	TRBJ2-7
TGTGCCAGCAGTTCGTCCACCGGGGAGCTGTTTTTT	CASSSSTGELFF	large	-	TRBV28	12	TRBJ2-2
TGTGCCTGGGACAGGGGCAATGGGCAGTTCTTC	CAWDRGNGQFF	-	TRBD1	TRBV30	11	TRBJ2-1
TGTGCCAGCAGGGATATTAACAGGGGCCATGGCGGGGAGCTGTTTTTT	CASRDINRGHGGELFF	-	TRBD1	TRBV5-5	16	TRBJ2-2
TGTGCCAGCAGCTTGACATCTCCCCGGGCCATAGGCTACACCTTC	CASSLTSPRAIGYTF	few	-	TRBV5-8	15	TRBJ1-2
TGTGCCAGCGGATTACAGGGCCCCTATAATTCACCCCTCCACTTT	CASGLQGPYNSPLHF	once	-	TRBV6-5	15	TRBJ1-6
TGTGCCAGCAGCTTAGCTGGGGGGTACAATGAGCAGTTCTTC	CASSLAGGYNEQFF	once	-	TRBV11-3	14	TRBJ2-1
TGTGCCTGGACAGGGGGCCCGGGACACGGCTACACCTTC	CAWTGGPGHGYTF	-	TRBD1	TRBV30	13	TRBJ1-2
TGTGCCAGCAGCTTAGAAGGGCAGGTCTATGGTGGCTACACCTTC	CASSLEGQVYGGYTF	-	-	TRBV7-2	15	TRBJ1-2
TGTGCCAGCAGCTTTGGCCGAAATGAGCAGTTCTTC	CASSFGRNEQFF	-	-	TRBV5-4	12	TRBJ2-1
TGTGCCAGTCACCGGGACGAGGACTATGGCTACACCTTC	CASHRDEDYGYTF	-	-	TRBV19	13	TRBJ1-2
TGTGCCTGGAGTCTTGAATATCGCTACACCTTC	CAWSLEYRYTF	-	-	TRBV30	11	TRBJ1-2
TGTGCCAGCAGCTTTTTGCACAGGGAGCTGTTTTTT	CASSFLHRELFF	-	-	TRBV7-9	12	TRBJ2-2
TGTGCCAGCAGTGCTCCTCCTGGGGAGCAGTTCTTC	CASSAPPGEQFF	-	-	TRBV2	12	TRBJ2-1
TGTGCCAGCAGAGAATCCGGGACAGTTGATGTAGGGCAGTACTTC	CASRESGTVDVGQYF	-	TRBD1	TRBV27	15	TRBJ2-7
TGTGCCAGCAGTTACTCGAGTGGCACAGATACGCAGTATTTT	CASSYSSGTDTQYF	few	-	TRBV6-5	14	TRBJ2-3
TGTGCCAGTAGTTACCGGGACAGAAGGATTAATTCACCCCTCCACTTT	CASSYRDRRINSPLHF	few	TRBD1	TRBV19	16	TRBJ1-6
TGTGCCAGCAGCTTAGCGGTAGGAGGGATCACTGAAGCTTTCTTT	CASSLAVGGITEAFF	-	-	TRBV7-9	15	TRBJ1-1